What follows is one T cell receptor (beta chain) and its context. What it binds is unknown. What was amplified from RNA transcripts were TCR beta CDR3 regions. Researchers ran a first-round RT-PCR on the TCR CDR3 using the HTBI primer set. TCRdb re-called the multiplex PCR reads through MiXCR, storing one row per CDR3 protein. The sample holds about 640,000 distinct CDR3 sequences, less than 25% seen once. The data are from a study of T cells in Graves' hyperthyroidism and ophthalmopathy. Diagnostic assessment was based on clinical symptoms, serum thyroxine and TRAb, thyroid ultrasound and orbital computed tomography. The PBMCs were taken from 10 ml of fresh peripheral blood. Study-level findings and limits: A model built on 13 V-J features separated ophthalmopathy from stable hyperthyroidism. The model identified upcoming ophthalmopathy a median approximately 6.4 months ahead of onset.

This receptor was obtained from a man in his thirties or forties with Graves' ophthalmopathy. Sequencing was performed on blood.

The CDR3 region is CASSLAGRGALELFF. CDR3 nucleotides: TGTGCCAGCAGCTTGGCCGGTAGGGGAGCGTTGGAGCTGTTTTTT. The chain is built from TRBV5-5 and TRBJ2-2; D could derive from TRBD1 or TRBD2 (5 bases each). Trimming took 0 bases from V and 10 from J, leaving 16 bases between them. Germline values: CDR1 SGHKS, CDR2 YYEKEE (reference sequence). The length of the CDR3 is 15 residues.